The 6 T cell receptor beta chains in this list originate from one sample, sequenced in a study of technical replicates of blood from a few donors (dated 2017 in TCRdb). Libraries came from the immunoSEQ multiplex PCR assay. TCRdb holds this immuneACCESS table with in-frame rearrangements only. Some clones are missing; in checked studies, unresolved V genes explain under half, and the rest has no known cause. The table for this sample lists some 54,000 clones; 85% to 95% of them were counted only once. The ten largest clones add up to 4.2% of the sample. Sequenced input: PBMCs. The receptors shown here come from a human donor in good health. Some clones in this sample may be carry-over from other donors' samples.

J is TRBJ2-5 and V is TRBV11-2; TRBD1 aligns across 11 bases. Per germline, CDR1 SGHAT and CDR2 FQNNGV. The CDR3 contains 14 residues. The V gene end was trimmed by 5 bases and the J gene end by 2 bases; junction bases not matched to a gene: 1. Here the CDR3 reads CASSRDRGQETQYF. The CDR3 DNA is TGTGCCAGCAGCAGGGACAGGGGGCAAGAGACCCAGTACTTC.

This rearrangement joins TRBV7-6 to TRBJ2-1, with TRBD2 identical over 15 bases. V lost 4 bases to trimming and J lost 9 bases; unmatched junction nucleotides: 4. The CDR3 totals 15 residues. Per germline, CDR1 SGHVS and CDR2 FNYEAQ. Written as DNA, the CDR3 is TGTGCCAGCAGCTCTGGACTAGCGGGAGGGGGTGAGCAGTTCTTC. This sequence encodes CASSSGLAGGGEQFF.

The J gene is TRBJ2-1, the V gene TRBV6-1; 8 bases align to TRBD1. J gave up 0 bases and V 6 bases, and 7 bases lay outside the gene matches. Germline V gene lookup returns CDR1 MNHNS and CDR2 SASEGT. The CDR3 is 16 residues long. CDR3 sequence: CASRELGTGSYNEQFF. The CDR3 DNA sequence: TGTGCCAGCAGAGAATTGGGGACAGGCTCCTACAATGAGCAGTTCTTC.

The CDR3 nucleotides read TGCGCCAGCAGCCAAGGCGGGAGAAAAGAAGAGACCCAGTACTTC. The encoded protein is CASSQGGRKEETQYF. The rearrangement links TRBV4-1 to TRBJ2-5; 7 positions agree with TRBD2. The CDR3 has 15 residues. Germline trimming cut 1 base from V and 3 bases from J; bases unmatched to any gene: 5. Germline V CDR1 and CDR2: MGHRA, YSYEKL.

V gene TRBV21-1 combines with J gene TRBJ2-1; the listed D gene, TRBD1, was not tested against the DNA. TRBV21-1 is assigned pseudogene status. The CDR3 extends over 15 amino acids. The chain's CDR3 is CASTMGDRGNNEQFF. DNA of the CDR3: TGTGCCAGCACCATGGGGGACAGGGGGAACAATGAGCAGTTCTTC.

The chain joins TRBV15 to TRBJ2-5; 10 bases are a match to TRBD1. CDR3 length equals 15 residues. The ends lost 5 bases at V and 0 bases at J; junction bases unmatched: 3. The V gene's germline CDR1 is LNHNV and CDR2 YYDKDF (reference sequence). CDR3 residues: CATSPTGGHQETQYF. As DNA, the CDR3 is TGTGCCACCAGCCCGACAGGGGGCCACCAAGAGACCCAGTACTTC.